Included here is one TCR beta chain sequence, with context. Its specificity is unknown. This sample was included in a study of cytomegalovirus exposure and HLA in healthy donors. Study-wide results and caveats: The later analysis indicated that the majority of CMV-associated TCR beta chains appeared HLA-restricted. A later analysis found TCR association rates differed by HLA locus, highest for DRB1 and lowest for HLA-C. Cytomegalovirus status was reportedly diagnosed by the classifier with high specificity and sensitivity. Earlier results showed most TCR beta V segments being productive about 87% or about 30% of the time.

13 Jbeta primers and 60 Vbeta primers were used for the PCR. Profiled with immunoSEQ multiplex PCR; TCRdb holds only in-frame clones, not every one. Of about 150,000 clones listed, roughly 80% were seen once; the top ten hold roughly 3.4%. Sequences were obtained from PBMCs. This clonotype was sampled from a human donor in good health.

CDR3 protein: CASSLRSGSGANVLTF. CDR3 sequence (DNA): TGTGCCAGCAGTTTACGTTCAGGCTCTGGGGCCAACGTCCTGACTTTC. This rearrangement joins TRBV28 to TRBJ2-6; D not certain. With 2 bases removed from V and 0 bases from J, the gap between germline ends came to 8 bases. The germline V gene encodes CDR1 MDHEN and CDR2 SYDVKM. The CDR3 covers 16 residues.